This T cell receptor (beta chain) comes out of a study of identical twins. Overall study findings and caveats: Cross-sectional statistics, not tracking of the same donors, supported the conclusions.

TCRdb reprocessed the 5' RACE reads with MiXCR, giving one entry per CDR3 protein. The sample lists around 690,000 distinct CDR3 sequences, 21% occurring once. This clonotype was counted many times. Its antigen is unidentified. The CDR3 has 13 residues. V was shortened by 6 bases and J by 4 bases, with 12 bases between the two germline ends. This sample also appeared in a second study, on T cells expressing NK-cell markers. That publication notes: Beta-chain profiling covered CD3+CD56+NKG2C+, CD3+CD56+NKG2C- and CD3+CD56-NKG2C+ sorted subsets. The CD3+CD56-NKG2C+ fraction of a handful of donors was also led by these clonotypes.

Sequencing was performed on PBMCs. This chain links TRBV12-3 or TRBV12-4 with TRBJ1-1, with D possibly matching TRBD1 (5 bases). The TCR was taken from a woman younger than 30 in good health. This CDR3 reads CASSLEGATEAFF. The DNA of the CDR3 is TGTGCCAGCAGCCTGGAAGGGGCCACTGAAGCTTTCTTT.